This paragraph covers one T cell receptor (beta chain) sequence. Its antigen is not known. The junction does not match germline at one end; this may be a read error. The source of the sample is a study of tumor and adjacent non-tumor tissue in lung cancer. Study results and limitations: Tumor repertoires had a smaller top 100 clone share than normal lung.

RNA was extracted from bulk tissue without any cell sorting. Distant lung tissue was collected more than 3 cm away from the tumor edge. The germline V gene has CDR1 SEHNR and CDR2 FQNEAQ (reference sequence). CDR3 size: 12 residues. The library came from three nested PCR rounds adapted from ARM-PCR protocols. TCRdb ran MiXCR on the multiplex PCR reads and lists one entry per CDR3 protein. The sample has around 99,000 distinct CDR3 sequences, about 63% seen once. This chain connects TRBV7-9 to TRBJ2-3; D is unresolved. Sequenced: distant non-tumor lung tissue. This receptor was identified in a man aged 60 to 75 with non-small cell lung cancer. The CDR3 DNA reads TGTGTCAGCAGCTTAAACACAGATACGCAGTATTTT. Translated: CVSSLNTDTQYF. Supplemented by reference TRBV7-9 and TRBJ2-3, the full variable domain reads DTGVSQNPRHKITKRGQNVTFRCDPISEHNRLYWYRQTLGQGPEFLTYFQNEAQLEKSRLLSDRFSAERPKGSFSTLEIQRTEQGDSAMYLCVSSLNTDTQYFGPGTRLTVL.